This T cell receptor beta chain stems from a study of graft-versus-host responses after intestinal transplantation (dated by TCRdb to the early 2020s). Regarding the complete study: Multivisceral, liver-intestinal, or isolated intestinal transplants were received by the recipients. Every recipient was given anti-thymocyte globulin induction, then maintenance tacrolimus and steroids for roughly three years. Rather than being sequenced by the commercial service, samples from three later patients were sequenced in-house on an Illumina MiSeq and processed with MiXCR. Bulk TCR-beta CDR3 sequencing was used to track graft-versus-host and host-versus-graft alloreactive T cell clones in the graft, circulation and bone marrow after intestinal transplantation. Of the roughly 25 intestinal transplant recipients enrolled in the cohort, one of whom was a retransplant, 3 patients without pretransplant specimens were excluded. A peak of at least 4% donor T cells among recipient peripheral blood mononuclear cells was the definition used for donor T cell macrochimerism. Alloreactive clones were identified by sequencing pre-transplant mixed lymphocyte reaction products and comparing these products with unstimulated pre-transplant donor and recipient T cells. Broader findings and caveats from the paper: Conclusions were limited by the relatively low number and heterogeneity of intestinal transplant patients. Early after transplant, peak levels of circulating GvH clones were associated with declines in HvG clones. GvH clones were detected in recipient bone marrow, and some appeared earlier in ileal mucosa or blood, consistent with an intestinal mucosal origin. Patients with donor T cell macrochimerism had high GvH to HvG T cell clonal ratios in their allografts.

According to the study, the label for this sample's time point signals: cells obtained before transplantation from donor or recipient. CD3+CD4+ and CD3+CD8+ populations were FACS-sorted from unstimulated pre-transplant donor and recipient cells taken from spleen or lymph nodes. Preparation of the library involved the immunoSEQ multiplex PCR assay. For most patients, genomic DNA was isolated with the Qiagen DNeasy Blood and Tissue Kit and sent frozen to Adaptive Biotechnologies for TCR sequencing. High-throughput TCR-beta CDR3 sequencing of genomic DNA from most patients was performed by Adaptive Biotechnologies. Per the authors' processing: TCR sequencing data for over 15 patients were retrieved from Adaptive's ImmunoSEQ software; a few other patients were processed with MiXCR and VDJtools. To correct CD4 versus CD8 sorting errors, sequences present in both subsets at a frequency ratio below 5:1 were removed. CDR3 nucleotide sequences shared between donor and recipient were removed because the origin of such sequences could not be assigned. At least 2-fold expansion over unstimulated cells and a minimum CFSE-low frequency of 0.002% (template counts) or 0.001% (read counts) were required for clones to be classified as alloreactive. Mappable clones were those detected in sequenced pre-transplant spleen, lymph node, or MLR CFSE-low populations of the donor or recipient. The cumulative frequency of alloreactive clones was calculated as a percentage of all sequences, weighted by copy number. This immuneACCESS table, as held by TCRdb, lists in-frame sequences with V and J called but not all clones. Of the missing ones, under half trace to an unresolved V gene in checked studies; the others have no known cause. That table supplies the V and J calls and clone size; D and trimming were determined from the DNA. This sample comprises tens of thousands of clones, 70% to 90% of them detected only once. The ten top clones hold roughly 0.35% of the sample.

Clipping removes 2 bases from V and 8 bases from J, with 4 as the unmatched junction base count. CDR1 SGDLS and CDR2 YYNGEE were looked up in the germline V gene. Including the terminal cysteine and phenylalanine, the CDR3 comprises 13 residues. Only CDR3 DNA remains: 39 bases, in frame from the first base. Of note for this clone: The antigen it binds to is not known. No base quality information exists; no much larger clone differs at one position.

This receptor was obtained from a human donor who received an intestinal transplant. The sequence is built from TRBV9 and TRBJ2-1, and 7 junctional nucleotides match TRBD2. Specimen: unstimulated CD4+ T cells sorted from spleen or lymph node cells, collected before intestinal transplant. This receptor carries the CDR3 CASSVSLADEQFF. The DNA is TGTGCCAGCAGCGTCTCCCTAGCGGATGAGCAGTTCTTC.